The 32 T cell receptor beta chains below were found in one sample sequenced in a study of T cell changes during pregnancy in multiple sclerosis. Method: immunoSEQ multiplex PCR; TCRdb's copy keeps in-frame clones and lacks some. The repertoire holds about 28,000 clones, with 85% to 90% as singletons. The sample here was CD4+ T cells from peripheral blood mononuclear cells, taken in the second trimester of pregnancy. All receptors derive from a female donor with multiple sclerosis, enrolled in a pregnancy study.

This clone appeared a single time. The chain combines TRBV5-1 with TRBJ2-2, with D perhaps TRBD2 (6 bases). The CDR3 has 14 amino acids. V was pared by 3 bases and J by 5 bases, with 11 bases between. CDR1 is SGHRS and CDR2 is YFSETQ in the germline V gene. Here the CDR3 reads CASSSGGGTGELFF. In DNA, the CDR3 is TGCGCCAGCAGCTCCGGTGGGGGGACCGGGGAGCTGTTTTTT.

This sequence joins TRBV5-1 and TRBJ2-7; TRBD1 matches 7 bases. Germline assignment: CDR1 SGHRS and CDR2 YFSETQ. With V trimmed by 5 bases and J by 7 bases, 15 bases remained unmatched. The CDR3 is 15 amino acids. The CDR3 loop is CASSYTPGQRGEQYF. DNA of the CDR3: TGCGCCAGCAGTTATACACCGGGACAGCGTGGGGAGCAGTACTTC.

The rearrangement links TRBV18 to TRBJ1-1; TRBD1 matches 8 bases. This CDR3 contains 12 residues. V trimming: 5 bases; J trimming: 7 bases; junction bases outside the gene matches: 3. Per the germline V gene, CDR1 is KGHSH and CDR2 is LQKENI. In nucleotides, the CDR3 is TGTGCCAGCTCAGTGGACAGGGTTGAAGCTTTCTTT. Its protein is CASSVDRVEAFF.

V gene TRBV4-2 combines with J gene TRBJ2-1; 8 bases are shared with TRBD2. With V trimmed by 1 base and J by 4 bases, 3 bases remained unmatched. The germline CDR1 and CDR2 sequences are LGHNA and YNFKEQ. This CDR3 is 15 amino acids long. CDR3 region: CASSQGAGAYNEQFF. Here the CDR3 DNA reads TGTGCCAGCAGCCAAGGAGCGGGGGCATACAATGAGCAGTTCTTC.

The CDR3 loop reads CATSRGGALYEQYF. The CDR3, as DNA: TGTGCCACCAGCAGAGGCGGGGCCCTCTACGAGCAGTACTTC. The chain recombines TRBV15 with TRBJ2-7; D might be TRBD2 (6 bases). Germline assignment: CDR1 LNHNV and CDR2 YYDKDF (reference sequence). This CDR3 region has 14 residues. V lost 1 base and J lost 3, with 10 bases in between.

The chain uses TRBV25-1 and TRBJ2-7; 7 positions match TRBD2. CDR3 size: 13 residues. Trimming cost V 1 base and J 7 bases; bases outside gene matches: 4. Germline V gives CDR1 MGHDK, CDR2 SYGVNS. The CDR3 loop reads CASSEWEGKEQYF. The CDR3, as DNA: TGTGCCAGCAGTGAATGGGAGGGGAAAGAGCAGTACTTC.

The rearrangement uses TRBV2 and TRBJ1-3, with D tentatively TRBD1 (6 bases). The CDR3 runs 14 residues. Germline CDR1 SNHLY, CDR2 FYNNEI. The V end was cut by 4 bases, the J end by 0 bases, with 7 bases between. The CDR3 is CASSGTASGNTIYF. In DNA form, the CDR3 reads TGTGCCAGCAGTGGGACAGCCTCTGGAAACACCATATATTTT.

The chain recombines TRBV30 with TRBJ1-1; possibly TRBD1 for D (5 bases). Germline CDR1 and CDR2: GTSNPN and SVGIG (reference sequence). The CDR3 has 13 amino acids. Trimming cost V 8 bases and J 3 bases, with 16 bases left between them. The CDR3: CAHGTTGYTEAFF. CDR3 nucleotides: TGTGCCCACGGCACCACAGGTTACACTGAAGCTTTCTTT.

The rearrangement links TRBV21-1 to TRBJ2-5; the table calls TRBD2, which could not be checked here. TRBV21-1 is labeled a pseudogene. The CDR3 extends over 14 amino acids. As DNA, the CDR3 is TGTGCCAGCAGCAAATCAGCGGGGGTAGAGACCCAGTACTTC. Protein: CASSKSAGVETQYF.

The CDR3 reads CASSESPGDNEKLFF. The CDR3 nucleotides are TGCGCCAGCAGTGAGTCTCCCGGAGATAATGAAAAACTGTTTTTT. The chain links TRBV10-1 to TRBJ1-4; no definite D call. CDR1 and CDR2 (germline): WNHNN, SYGVQD (reference sequence). The germline V and J ends were trimmed by 0 bases and 4 bases, with 9 bases remaining between them. The CDR3 length is 15 residues.

The rearrangement links TRBV27 to TRBJ2-2, with 9 positions matching TRBD1. V shed 5 bases and J 3 bases; nucleotides not matched to a gene: 7. Per germline, CDR1 MNHEY and CDR2 SMNVEV (reference sequence). CDR3 length equals 16 residues. CDR3 sequence reads: CASSTWTGADTGELFF. The DNA for the CDR3 is TGTGCCAGCAGTACTTGGACAGGGGCCGACACCGGGGAGCTGTTTTTT.

This rearrangement joins TRBV29-1 to TRBJ2-6, with D tentatively TRBD1 (6 bases). This CDR3 has 16 residues. V shed 5 bases and J shed 1 base, with 15 bases lying between them. In germline, CDR1 is SQVTM, CDR2 ANQGSEA. The CDR3 sequence is CSVFRDIDSGANVLTF. In nucleotides, the CDR3 is TGCAGCGTTTTCCGGGACATCGATTCTGGGGCCAACGTCCTGACTTTC.

V and J are TRBV11-2 and TRBJ1-1; unclear D gene. CDR1 and CDR2 (germline): SGHAT, FQNNGV. Between the trimmed V and J ends, which lost 1 base and 4 bases, there was a span of 13 bases. The CDR3 length is 15 residues. In nucleotides, the CDR3 is TGTGCCAGCAGCTTAGGGACGGGGATGGCCACTGAAGCTTTCTTT. Amino acid sequence: CASSLGTGMATEAFF.

The chain uses TRBV9 and TRBJ2-1, with 10 bases aligning to TRBD2. The V gene's germline CDR1 is SGDLS and CDR2 YYNGEE. Trimming took 0 bases from V and 4 from J; bases not matched to a gene: 13. The CDR3 has 19 residues. CDR3 region: CASSVGVGALAGDYNEQFF. CDR3 bases: TGTGCCAGCAGCGTAGGAGTGGGGGCCCTAGCGGGGGATTACAATGAGCAGTTCTTC.

This clone was counted a single time. The V call is TRBV18, the J call TRBJ2-7; tentatively, D is TRBD1 (6 bases). Trimming pared 0 bases from V and 2 bases from J, leaving 11 bases between. The CDR3 is 15 amino acids. Germline V gene sequence: CDR1 KGHSH, CDR2 LQKENI. CDR3 sequence reads: CASSPPSAGAYEQYF. In nucleotides, the CDR3 is TGTGCCAGCTCACCACCGAGCGCAGGGGCCTACGAGCAGTACTTC.

CDR3 sequence: CASSRWATGETEAFF. Written as DNA, the CDR3 is TGTGCCAGCAGCCGATGGGCGACAGGGGAGACTGAAGCTTTCTTT. The chain carries TRBV28 and TRBJ1-1, with 8 bases lining up with TRBD1. V trimming: 6 bases; J trimming: 5 bases; junction bases outside the gene matches: 11. This CDR3 has 15 residues. CDR1 and CDR2 (germline): MDHEN, SYDVKM.

The chain recombines TRBV7-2 with TRBJ1-4; D might be TRBD1 (5 bases). The CDR3 extends over 13 amino acids. The ends were cut back, 4 bases at V and 10 bases at J, with 13 bases in the middle. Germline V gene sequence: CDR1 SGHTA, CDR2 FQGNSA. CDR3 coding DNA: TGTGCCAGCAGCTGGGACTTTCGGGGAAAACTGTTTTTT. Protein: CASSWDFRGKLFF.

V gene TRBV7-9 combines with J gene TRBJ1-4, with TRBD1 identical over 7 bases. Germline trimming cut 7 bases from V and 7 bases from J; bases unmatched to any gene: 12. CDR3 size: 15 residues. Germline CDR1 SEHNR, CDR2 FQNEAQ (reference sequence). The CDR3 loop reads CASNSHDRVVEKLFF. The CDR3 bases are TGTGCCAGCAACTCCCATGACAGGGTTGTTGAAAAACTGTTTTTT. Looking up the rest from reference TRBV7-9 and TRBJ1-4 gives the full variable domain: DTGVSQNPRHKITKRGQNVTFRCDPISEHNRLYWYRQTLGQGPEFLTYFQNEAQLEKSRLLSDRFSAERPKGSFSTLEIQRTEQGDSAMYLCASNSHDRVVEKLFFGSGTQLSVL.

This clone was counted only a few times. V and J are TRBV19 and TRBJ1-5; D might be TRBD1 (5 bases). CDR3 size: 14 residues. Germline V CDR1 and CDR2: LNHDA, SQIVND (reference sequence). V lost 4 bases and J lost 9, with 16 bases in between. The CDR3 bases are TGTGCCAGTAGTAAAGAGGGCGAGCAGGGGCCCCAGCATTTT. Translation gives CASSKEGEQGPQHF.

The chain links TRBV9 to TRBJ2-1; TRBD2 might be the D (5 bases). In germline, CDR1 is SGDLS, CDR2 YYNGEE. The V end lost 7 bases, the J end lost 0 bases, and 5 bases lay between the germline ends. This CDR3 contains 12 residues. In nucleotides, the CDR3 is TGTGCCAGCGGACTCTCCTACAATGAGCAGTTCTTC. Protein sequence: CASGLSYNEQFF.

The rearrangement links TRBV6-6 to TRBJ1-5; D unclear. Trimming left V 0 bases short and J 4 bases short, with 10 bases between. Per the germline V gene, CDR1 is MNHNY and CDR2 is SVGAGI (reference sequence). This CDR3 spans 15 amino acids. CDR3 coding DNA: TGTGCCAGCAGTTACTCCGTCAGAGCGAATCAGCCCCAGCATTTT. It yields the protein CASSYSVRANQPQHF.

CDR3 coding DNA: TGTGCCAGCTCACCGAGGGAGGGAGATTACAATGAGCAGTTCTTC. The encoded protein is CASSPREGDYNEQFF. This chain joins TRBV18 and TRBJ2-1, with 7 bases matching TRBD2. The CDR3 consists of 15 residues. Trimming cost V 3 bases and J 4 bases; bases outside gene matches: 6. The germline CDR1 and CDR2 sequences are KGHSH and LQKENI.

The CDR3 DNA is TGTGCCAGCAGCACAGGGACAGCATCGGGTGGCTACACCTTC. Translated: CASSTGTASGGYTF. V usage is TRBV9 and J usage is TRBJ1-2, with 7 bases aligning to TRBD1. Trimming cost V 4 bases and J 7 bases; bases outside gene matches: 10. Looked up from germline, CDR1 is SGDLS and CDR2 is YYNGEE. The CDR3 totals 14 residues.

V usage is TRBV5-1 and J usage is TRBJ1-2; D call uncertain. There are 15 residues in the CDR3. The germline V gene has CDR1 SGHRS and CDR2 YFSETQ. Deletions cut 3 bases from V and 8 bases from J, with 20 bases between. CDR3 nucleotide sequence: TGCGCCAGCAGCTCCCATGGCGGCCCGGCGGGGGGCTACACCTTC. It is translated as CASSSHGGPAGGYTF.

The chain carries TRBV4-1 and TRBJ1-6; 8 nucleotides align to TRBD1. The CDR3 consists of 16 residues. The V and J ends lost 5 bases and 6 bases, in that order; junction bases with no gene match: 9. CDR1 is MGHRA, CDR2 YSYEKL, per germline. The CDR3: CASSSAGTGGNSPLHF. DNA of the CDR3: TGCGCCAGCAGCTCGGCCGGGACAGGAGGTAATTCACCCCTCCACTTT.

The rearrangement uses TRBV5-1 and TRBJ2-7, with D possibly matching TRBD2 (6 bases). Germline CDR1 SGHRS, CDR2 YFSETQ. V dropped 4 bases and J dropped 2 bases, with 16 bases sitting between them. The CDR3 loop spans 15 amino acids. The CDR3 nucleotides are TGCGCCAGCAGCCCGCTGGGGCGGGGAACCTACGAGCAGTACTTC. Encoded protein: CASSPLGRGTYEQYF. Variable domain in full (rest from reference TRBV5-1 and TRBJ2-7): KAGVTQTPRYLIKTRGQQVTLSCSPISGHRSVSWYQQTPGQGLQFLFEYFSETQRNKGNFPGRFSGRQFSNSRSEMNVSTLELGDSALYLCASSPLGRGTYEQYFGPGTRLTVT.

This chain links TRBV30 with TRBJ2-6; 8 bases are a match to TRBD1. J gave up 0 bases and V 7 bases, and 2 bases lay outside the gene matches. The CDR3 extends over 14 amino acids. CDR1 and CDR2 (germline): GTSNPN, SVGIG (reference sequence). The CDR3, as DNA: TGTGCCTTGGACAGGGTCTCTGGGGCCAACGTCCTGACTTTC. Translated: CALDRVSGANVLTF.

In nucleotides, the CDR3 is TGTGCCAGCAGTTTAAGATGGGAGGGCACTGAAGCTTTCTTT. This sequence encodes CASSLRWEGTEAFF. The chain links TRBV6-5 to TRBJ1-1; D gene unclear. CDR1 is MNHEY and CDR2 is SVGAGI in the germline V gene. The CDR3 covers 14 residues. V was clipped by 4 bases and J by 4 bases, with 13 bases between them.

V gene TRBV7-9 combines with J gene TRBJ2-2; D is perhaps TRBD2 (7 bases). This CDR3 has 14 residues. Looked up from germline, CDR1 is SEHNR and CDR2 is FQNEAQ (reference sequence). V lost 7 bases to trimming and J lost 5 bases, with 14 bases between them. The CDR3 bases are TGTGCCAGCACCAAACGGGGGGCAACCGGGGAGCTGTTTTTT. Amino acids: CASTKRGATGELFF.

The chain carries TRBV6-5 and TRBJ2-7; tentative D call: TRBD2 (6 bases). Per the germline V gene, CDR1 is MNHEY and CDR2 is SVGAGI. The V end lost 0 bases, the J end lost 5 bases, and 14 bases lay between the germline ends. This CDR3 spans 15 amino acids. CDR3 coding DNA: TGTGCCAGCAGTTACTCGAGGGCGGGGTCCCACGAGCAGTACTTC. Encoded protein: CASSYSRAGSHEQYF.

V gene TRBV28 combines with J gene TRBJ1-4; D possibly corresponds to TRBD1 (5 bases). The V gene's germline CDR1 is MDHEN and CDR2 SYDVKM. V gave up 3 bases and J gave up 1 base, with 12 bases separating them. This CDR3 contains 16 residues. CDR3 residues: CASSFPGVGTNEKLFF. In DNA form, the CDR3 reads TGTGCCAGCAGTTTCCCGGGGGTGGGAACTAATGAAAAACTGTTTTTT.

The V gene is TRBV19, the J gene TRBJ1-5; D may be TRBD1 (6 bases). The CDR3 runs 16 residues. Per germline, CDR1 LNHDA and CDR2 SQIVND (reference sequence). V lost 6 bases and J lost 0, with 15 bases in between. Here the CDR3 DNA reads TGTGCCAGTAGGCTTAGGGGGACAAATAGCAATCAGCCCCAGCATTTT. Its translation is CASRLRGTNSNQPQHF.